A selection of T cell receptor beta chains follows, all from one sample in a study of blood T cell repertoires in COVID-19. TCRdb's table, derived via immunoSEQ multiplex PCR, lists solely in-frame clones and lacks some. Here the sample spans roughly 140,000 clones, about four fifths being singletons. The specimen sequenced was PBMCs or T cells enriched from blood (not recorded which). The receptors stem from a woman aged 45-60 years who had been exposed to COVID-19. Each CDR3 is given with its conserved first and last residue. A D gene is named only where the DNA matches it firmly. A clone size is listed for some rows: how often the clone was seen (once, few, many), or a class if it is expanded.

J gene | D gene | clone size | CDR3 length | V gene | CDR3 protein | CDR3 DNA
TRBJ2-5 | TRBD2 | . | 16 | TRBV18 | CASSPIPSGKQETQYF | TGTGCCAGCTCACCGATCCCTAGCGGGAAGCAAGAGACCCAGTACTTC
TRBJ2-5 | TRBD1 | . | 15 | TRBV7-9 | CASSPTGTGVETQYF | TGTGCCAGCAGCCCCACCGGGACAGGGGTGGAGACCCAGTACTTC
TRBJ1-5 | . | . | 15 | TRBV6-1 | CASSEPRVSNQPQHF | TGTGCCAGCAGTGAGCCCCGGGTAAGCAATCAGCCCCAGCATTTT
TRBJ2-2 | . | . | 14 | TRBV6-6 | CASSSPLRTGELFF | TGTGCCAGCAGTTCTCCCTTGAGGACCGGGGAGCTGTTTTTT
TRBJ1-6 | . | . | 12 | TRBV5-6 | CASSLGPGPLHF | TGTGCCAGCAGCTTGGGACCGGGACCCCTCCACTTT
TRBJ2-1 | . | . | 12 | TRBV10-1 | CASSQMYNEQFF | TGCGCCAGCAGTCAGATGTACAATGAGCAGTTCTTC
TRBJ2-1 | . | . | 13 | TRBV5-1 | CASSPAGNNEQFF | TGCGCCAGCAGCCCGGCAGGGAACAATGAGCAGTTCTTC
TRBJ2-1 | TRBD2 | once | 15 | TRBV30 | CAWSALGLADNEQFF | TGTGCCTGGAGTGCGTTGGGACTAGCGGACAATGAGCAGTTCTTC
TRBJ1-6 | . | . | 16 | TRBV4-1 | CASSQYRDSYNSPLHF | TGCGCCAGCAGCCAGTACAGGGACTCCTATAATTCACCCCTCCACTTT
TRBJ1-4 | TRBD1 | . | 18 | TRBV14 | CASSRRGTGIGLGEKLFF | TGTGCCAGCAGCCGCCGCGGGACAGGGATAGGGCTGGGCGAAAAACTGTTTTTT
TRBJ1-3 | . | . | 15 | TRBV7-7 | CASSLGDSSGNTIYF | TGTGCTAGCAGCTTAGGAGACAGCTCTGGAAACACCATATATTTT
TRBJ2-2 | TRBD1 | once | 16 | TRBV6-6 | CASSSPRGQNTGELFF | TGTGCCAGCAGTTCCCCCAGGGGGCAGAACACCGGGGAGCTGTTTTTT
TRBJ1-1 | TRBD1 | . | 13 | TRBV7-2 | CASSLRTGRGAFF | TGTGCCAGCAGCCTCAGGACAGGGAGGGGCGCTTTCTTT
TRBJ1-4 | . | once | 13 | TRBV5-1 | CASSPHATEKLFF | TGCGCCAGCAGCCCCCACGCTACCGAAAAACTGTTTTTT
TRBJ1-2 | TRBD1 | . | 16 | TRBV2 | CASSEGGTGGIGGYTF | TGTGCCAGCAGTGAAGGGGGGACAGGGGGAATCGGCGGCTACACCTTC
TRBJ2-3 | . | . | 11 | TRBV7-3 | CASGGGDTQYF | TGTGCCAGCGGAGGAGGGGATACGCAGTATTTT
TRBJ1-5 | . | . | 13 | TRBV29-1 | CSVKEGHNQPQHF | TGCAGCGTTAAAGAGGGCCACAATCAGCCCCAGCATTTT
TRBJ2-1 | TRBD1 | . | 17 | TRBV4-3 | CASSQDLWDRGPNEQFF | TGCGCCAGCAGCCAAGATTTGTGGGACAGGGGCCCCAATGAGCAGTTCTTC
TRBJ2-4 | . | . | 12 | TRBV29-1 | CSVGPDSNIQYF | TGCAGCGTTGGTCCGGACAGCAACATTCAGTACTTC
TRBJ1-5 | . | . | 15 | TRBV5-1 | CASSLSGGSNQPQHF | TGCGCCAGCAGCTTGTCCGGCGGGAGCAATCAGCCCCAGCATTTT
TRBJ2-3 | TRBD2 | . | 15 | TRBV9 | CASSVSSGSTDTQYF | TGTGCCAGCAGCGTTTCTAGCGGGAGCACAGATACGCAGTATTTT
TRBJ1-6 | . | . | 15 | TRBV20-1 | CSASSEARGNSPLHF | TGCAGTGCTAGTTCGGAGGCGCGGGGGAATTCACCCCTCCACTTT
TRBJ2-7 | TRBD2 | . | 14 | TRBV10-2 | CASSAGLAGFEQYF | TGCGCCAGCAGCGCGGGACTAGCGGGGTTCGAGCAGTACTTC
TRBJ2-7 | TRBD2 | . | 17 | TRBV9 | CASSVGPTAGGPSEQYF | TGTGCCAGCAGCGTAGGCCCGACGGCGGGAGGGCCTAGCGAGCAGTACTTC
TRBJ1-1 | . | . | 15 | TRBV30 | CAWSVPGHMNTEAFF | TGTGCCTGGAGTGTACCTGGACACATGAACACTGAAGCTTTCTTT
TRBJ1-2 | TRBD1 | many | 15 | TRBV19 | CASRKTGNSPYGYTF | TGTGCCAGTAGGAAGACAGGGAATAGTCCTTATGGCTACACCTTC
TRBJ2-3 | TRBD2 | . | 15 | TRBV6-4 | CASTPSGGAGDTQYF | TGTGCCAGCACCCCAAGCGGGGGGGCCGGGGATACGCAGTATTTT
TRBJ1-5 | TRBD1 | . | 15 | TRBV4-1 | CASSQVTGVYQPQHF | TGCGCCAGCAGCCAAGTCACAGGGGTATATCAGCCCCAGCATTTT
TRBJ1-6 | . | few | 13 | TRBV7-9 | CASSLEAGSPLHF | TGTGCCAGCAGCTTAGAAGCGGGTTCACCCCTCCACTTT
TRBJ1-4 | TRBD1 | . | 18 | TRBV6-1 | CASSGNRDRGRTNEKLFF | TGTGCCAGCAGTGGGAACCGGGACAGGGGGCGAACTAATGAAAAACTGTTTTTT
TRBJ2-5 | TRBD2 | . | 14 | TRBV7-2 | CASSLRRGEETQYF | TGTGCCAGCAGCTTACGGCGGGGGGAAGAGACCCAGTACTTC
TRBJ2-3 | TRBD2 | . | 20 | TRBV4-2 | CASSQDRSVLAGDEIHTQYF | TGTGCCAGCAGCCAAGATCGATCGGTGTTAGCGGGGGACGAGATCCATACGCAGTATTTT
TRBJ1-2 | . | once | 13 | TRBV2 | CASSETGPYGYTF | TGTGCCAGCAGTGAGACAGGTCCCTATGGCTACACCTTC
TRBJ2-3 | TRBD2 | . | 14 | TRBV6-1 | CASSETSGVDTQYF | TGTGCCAGCAGTGAGACTAGCGGGGTAGATACGCAGTATTTT
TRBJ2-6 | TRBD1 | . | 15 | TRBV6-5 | CASDRGLVGANVLTF | TGTGCCAGCGACAGGGGTTTAGTTGGGGCCAACGTCCTGACTTTC
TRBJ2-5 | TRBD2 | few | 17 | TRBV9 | CASSVAHSGGTQETQYF | TGTGCCAGCAGCGTAGCCCACAGCGGGGGAACCCAAGAGACCCAGTACTTC
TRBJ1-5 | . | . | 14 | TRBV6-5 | CASRPGQILQPQHF | TGTGCCAGCAGACCCGGACAGATTTTACAGCCCCAGCATTTT
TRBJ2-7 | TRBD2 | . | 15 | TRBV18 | CASSPLAGGLHEQYF | TGTGCCAGCTCACCACTGGCGGGGGGGCTCCACGAGCAGTACTTC
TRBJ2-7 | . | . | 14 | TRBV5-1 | CASSLAVGSYEQYF | TGCGCCAGCAGCTTGGCAGTTGGCTCCTACGAGCAGTACTTC
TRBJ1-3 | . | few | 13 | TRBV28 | CASSAGSGNTIYF | TGTGCCAGCAGTGCAGGGTCTGGAAACACCATATATTTT
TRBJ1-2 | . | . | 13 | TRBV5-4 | CASSLRLNYGYTF | TGTGCCAGCAGCTTGAGACTGAACTATGGCTACACCTTC
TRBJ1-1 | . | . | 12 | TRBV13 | CASRTANTEAFF | TGTGCCAGCAGGACAGCGAACACTGAAGCTTTCTTT
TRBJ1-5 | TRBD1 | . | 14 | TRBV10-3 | CAIRGQGEGQPQHF | TGTGCCATCAGGGGACAGGGGGAAGGACAGCCCCAGCATTTT
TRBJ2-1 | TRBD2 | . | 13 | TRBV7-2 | CASSAGTSNEQFF | TGTGCCAGCAGCGCTGGGACTAGCAATGAGCAGTTCTTC
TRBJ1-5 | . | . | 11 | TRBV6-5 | CASSTNQPQHF | TGTGCCAGCAGTACAAACCAGCCCCAGCATTTT
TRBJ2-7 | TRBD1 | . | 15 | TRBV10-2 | CASGLVRTGGGEQYF | TGCGCCAGCGGCCTCGTTAGGACAGGGGGCGGCGAGCAGTACTTC